A single sample is the source of the 31 T cell receptor beta chains below, sequenced in a study of blood T cell repertoires in COVID-19 (dated by TCRdb to the early 2020s). Library preparation employed the immunoSEQ multiplex PCR assay. Not all clones reach the TCRdb copy of this immuneACCESS table, which keeps in-frame sequences only. Checked studies attribute under half of the gap to unresolved V genes and leave the rest unexplained. The sample table holds 35,000 to 40,000 clones, of which about four fifths were seen once. Of the sample, more than 35% falls within the top ten clones. Sequenced input: peripheral blood. These receptors all stem from an elderly man with active or convalescent COVID-19.

V gene TRBV19 combines with J gene TRBJ1-6, with D perhaps TRBD1 (5 bases). The germline gives CDR1 LNHDA, CDR2 SQIVND (reference sequence). The CDR3 runs 16 residues. V lost 6 bases and J 7 bases, leaving 19 bases between the germline ends. The CDR3 loop is CASSNEGGALNSPLHF. DNA of the CDR3: TGTGCCAGTAGCAATGAAGGAGGGGCCCTCAATTCACCCCTCCACTTT.

The chain has TRBV6-2 or TRBV6-3 and TRBJ2-4; D is unresolved. This CDR3 contains 15 residues. CDR1 is MNHEY, CDR2 SVGEGT, per germline. Trimming removed 6 bases from V and 0 bases from J, with 12 bases in between. CDR3 residues: CASSGEVLAKNIQYF. The CDR3 coding sequence is TGTGCCAGCAGCGGCGAGGTCCTAGCCAAAAACATTCAGTACTTC.

This clone was picked up a small number of times. The chain carries TRBV7-6 and TRBJ2-2; the D gene is possibly TRBD1 (5 bases). Trimming cost V 3 bases and J 0 bases, with 14 bases left between them. The CDR3 is made up of 17 amino acids. Germline lookup yields CDR1 SGHVS and CDR2 FNYEAQ. CDR3 region: CASSLINGRANTGELFF. In DNA form, the CDR3 reads TGTGCCAGCAGCTTGATCAATGGCAGGGCGAACACCGGGGAGCTGTTTTTT. The full variable domain, rest sourced from reference TRBV7-6 and TRBJ2-2, is GAGVSQSPRYKVTKRGQDVALRCDPISGHVSLYWYRQALGQGPEFLTYFNYEAQQDKSGLPNDRFSAERPEGSISTLTIQRTEQRDSAMYRCASSLINGRANTGELFFGEGSRLTVL.

This clone has just a few counts. The chain couples TRBV19 to TRBJ1-2; 9 positions match TRBD1. The CDR3 totals 16 residues. Trimming took 4 bases from V and 7 from J; bases not matched to a gene: 13. Germline V gene sequence: CDR1 LNHDA, CDR2 SQIVND (reference sequence). CDR3 protein: CASSTPPGQGGGGYTF. The CDR3 DNA reads as TGTGCCAGTAGTACTCCTCCGGGACAGGGCGGTGGTGGCTACACCTTC.

The chain joins TRBV2 to TRBJ2-5; 7 nucleotides line up with TRBD1. In germline, CDR1 is SNHLY, CDR2 FYNNEI. The CDR3 length is 15 residues. V gave up 1 base and J gave up 4 bases; unmatched junction bases: 6. This CDR3 is CASSEVRGQGETQYF. The CDR3 region has the DNA TGTGCCAGCAGTGAAGTTAGGGGGCAGGGAGAGACCCAGTACTTC.

The V call is TRBV27, the J call TRBJ2-2, with unresolved D. With 5 bases removed from V and 4 bases from J, the gap between germline ends came to 14 bases. CDR3 length: 15 amino acids. CDR1 is MNHEY, CDR2 SMNVEV, per germline (reference sequence). CDR3 amino acids: CASSRGSPGTGELFF. The CDR3 coding sequence is TGTGCCAGCAGTCGTGGGTCCCCGGGCACCGGGGAGCTGTTTTTT.

The genes are TRBV9 and TRBJ2-2; no firm D call. The CDR3 has 12 amino acids. Trimming removed 0 bases from V and 7 bases from J, with 4 bases in between. The germline CDR1 and CDR2 sequences are SGDLS and YYNGEE. The CDR3 loop reads CASSVVVGELFF. The CDR3 coding sequence is TGTGCCAGCAGCGTAGTAGTCGGGGAGCTGTTTTTT.

The chain links TRBV15 to TRBJ2-4, with a tentative D call TRBD2 (6 bases). Trimming removed 0 bases at V and 9 bases at J, with 9 bases between. Germline values: CDR1 LNHNV, CDR2 YYDKDF (reference sequence). The CDR3 is 13 amino acids. In nucleotides, the CDR3 is TGTGCCACCAGCAGAGACCTGGAGGGCATTCAGTACTTC. It yields the protein CATSRDLEGIQYF. The full variable domain, in which reference TRBV15 and TRBJ2-4 provide the parts outside the CDR3, is DAMVIQNPRYQVTQFGKPVTLSCSQTLNHNVMYWYQQKSSQAPKLLFHYYDKDFNNEADTPDNFQSRRPNTSFCFLDIRSPGLGDTAMYLCATSRDLEGIQYFGAGTRLSVL.

The gene calls are TRBV7-2 and TRBJ1-1; D gene ambiguous. In germline, CDR1 is SGHTA, CDR2 FQGNSA. Trimming cost V 1 base and J 0 bases, with 6 bases left between them. CDR3 length equals 14 residues. This CDR3 is CASSLGALNTEAFF. CDR3 sequence (DNA): TGTGCCAGCAGCTTAGGGGCCTTGAACACTGAAGCTTTCTTT.

This clone occurred once. The CDR3 here is CASSIAGDTDTQYF. CDR3 coding DNA: TGTGCCAGCTCAATAGCGGGAGACACAGATACGCAGTATTTT. The V call is TRBV18, the J call TRBJ2-3, with 9 bases lining up with TRBD2. There are 14 residues in the CDR3. The trim removed 5 bases at V and 2 bases at J, leaving 2 bases unmatched. Germline V gene data show CDR1 as KGHSH and CDR2 as LQKENI.

The chain recombines TRBV9 with TRBJ1-3; no clear D. Trimming removed 0 bases at V and 0 bases at J, with 10 bases between. The CDR3 totals 16 residues. Germline V gene sequence: CDR1 SGDLS, CDR2 YYNGEE. CDR3: CASSVEEGFSGNTIYF. The CDR3 DNA follows: TGTGCCAGCAGCGTAGAAGAGGGTTTCTCTGGAAACACCATATATTTT.

This rearrangement joins TRBV28 to TRBJ2-7; 7 bases are shared with TRBD1. Germline assignment: CDR1 MDHEN and CDR2 SYDVKM. J gave up 1 base and V 8 bases, and 5 bases lay outside the gene matches. This CDR3 is built from 13 residues. In DNA, the CDR3 is TGTGCCAGCGGTCCGGGACAGTCCTACGAGCAGTACTTC. It translates to CASGPGQSYEQYF.

The chain couples TRBV6-1 to TRBJ1-3; D gene ambiguous. V shed 1 base and J shed 3 bases, with 4 bases lying between them. The CDR3 has 13 residues. Germline CDR1 is MNHNS and CDR2 is SASEGT. CDR3 protein: CASSEVSGNTIYF. The CDR3 nucleotides read TGTGCCAGCAGTGAAGTCAGTGGAAACACCATATATTTT.

The V call is TRBV6-1, the J call TRBJ2-1; 9 bases align to TRBD2. The CDR3 covers 16 residues. Germline V gene sequence: CDR1 MNHNS, CDR2 SASEGT. Trimming at V came to 3 bases and at J to 1 base, leaving 4 bases not matched to a gene. The CDR3 sequence is CASSDLAGNSYNEQFF. CDR3 in DNA: TGTGCCAGCAGTGACCTAGCGGGAAATTCCTACAATGAGCAGTTCTTC.

The V gene is TRBV9, the J gene TRBJ1-1; a possible D gene is TRBD1 (6 bases). The germline V and J ends were trimmed by 2 bases and 3 bases, with 11 bases remaining between them. The CDR3 loop spans 14 amino acids. Germline values: CDR1 SGDLS, CDR2 YYNGEE. The DNA for the CDR3 is TGTGCCAGCAGCGTGTCAGGGGTTGACACTGAAGCTTTCTTT. Its translation is CASSVSGVDTEAFF.

The V gene is TRBV4-3, the J gene TRBJ1-3; weak D call: TRBD1 (5 bases). V was shortened by 4 bases and J by 1 base, with 11 bases between the two germline ends. Germline V gene data show CDR1 as LGHNA and CDR2 as YSLEER. This CDR3 is built from 15 residues. The CDR3 protein is CASSLGTLSGNTIYF. The CDR3 nucleotides read TGCGCCAGCAGCCTCGGGACTCTTTCTGGAAACACCATATATTTT.

This clone was detected only once. The V and J genes are TRBV6-6 and TRBJ1-6; D ambiguous. V dropped 5 bases and J dropped 0 bases, with 11 bases sitting between them. The CDR3 spans 16 residues. The germline CDR1 and CDR2 sequences are MNHNY and SVGAGI (reference sequence). The CDR3 protein is CASSQSRGSYNSPLHF. Here the CDR3 DNA reads TGTGCCAGCAGTCAGTCCCGGGGCTCCTATAATTCACCCCTCCACTTT.

V gene TRBV28 combines with J gene TRBJ2-1; 13 nucleotides match TRBD2. Germline CDR1 and CDR2: MDHEN and SYDVKM. Germline trimming cut 5 bases from V and 9 bases from J; bases unmatched to any gene: 7. The CDR3 spans 15 residues. The chain's CDR3 is CASSPLAGGPREQFF. CDR3 bases: TGTGCCAGCAGTCCACTAGCGGGAGGGCCACGTGAGCAGTTCTTC.

This CDR3 reads CASSVGGRKNTEAFF. The CDR3 bases are TGTGCCAGCAGCGTAGGAGGGCGAAAGAACACTGAAGCTTTCTTT. The chain couples TRBV7-9 to TRBJ1-1; D is undetermined. The germline V gene has CDR1 SEHNR and CDR2 FQNEAQ (reference sequence). Trimming stripped 5 bases from V and 1 base from J, with 14 bases between. CDR3 length: 15 amino acids. The variable domain in full, with the rest retrieved from reference TRBV7-9 and TRBJ1-1, is DTGVSQNPRHKITKRGQNVTFRCDPISEHNRLYWYRQTLGQGPEFLTYFQNEAQLEKSRLLSDRFSAERPKGSFSTLEIQRTEQGDSAMYLCASSVGGRKNTEAFFGQGTRLTVV.

The rearrangement uses TRBV7-2 and TRBJ2-5; D perhaps matches TRBD2 (6 bases). This CDR3 spans 14 amino acids. Trimming pared 5 bases from V and 4 bases from J, leaving 14 bases between. Per the germline V gene, CDR1 is SGHTA and CDR2 is FQGNSA. The CDR3 loop is CASSHGVGGETQYF. DNA of the CDR3: TGTGCCAGCAGCCACGGGGTCGGGGGAGAGACCCAGTACTTC.

This rearrangement joins TRBV27 to TRBJ2-7, with TRBD1 matching 9 bases. Trimming cost V 8 bases and J 3 bases; bases outside gene matches: 5. From germline, CDR1 is MNHEY and CDR2 SMNVEV (reference sequence). CDR3 length equals 13 residues. The CDR3 nucleotides are TGTGCCAGCGGGAAGACAGGGGGCTACGAGCAGTACTTC. Translated: CASGKTGGYEQYF.

The V gene is TRBV5-6, the J gene TRBJ2-3; 10 nucleotides match TRBD2. The germline CDR1 and CDR2 sequences are SGHDT and YYEEEE. Germline trimming cut 0 bases from V and 4 bases from J; bases unmatched to any gene: 5. The CDR3 consists of 16 residues. This CDR3 is CASSLAASGGSDTQYF. CDR3 in DNA: TGTGCCAGCAGCTTGGCCGCTAGCGGGGGTTCAGATACGCAGTATTTT. The variable domain in full, with the rest retrieved from reference TRBV5-6 and TRBJ2-3, is DAGVTQSPTHLIKTRGQQVTLRCSPKSGHDTVSWYQQALGQGPQFIFQYYEEEERQRGNFPDRFSGHQFPNYSSELNVNALLLGDSALYLCASSLAASGGSDTQYFGPGTRLTVL.

V usage is TRBV18 and J usage is TRBJ1-2; 7 nucleotides agree with TRBD1. After removal of 1 base from V and 4 bases from J, the junction contained 6 bases not matched to a gene. Germline CDR1 reads KGHSH; CDR2 reads LQKENI. This CDR3 spans 15 amino acids. The CDR3 here is CASSPQGAEGYGYTF. The CDR3 DNA reads as TGTGCCAGCTCACCACAGGGGGCGGAAGGCTATGGCTACACCTTC.

The chain uses TRBV19 and TRBJ2-3; 7 nucleotides match TRBD1. J gave up 4 bases and V 6 bases, and 10 bases lay outside the gene matches. This CDR3 has 15 amino acids. Germline V CDR1 and CDR2: LNHDA, SQIVND (reference sequence). The CDR3 bases are TGTGCCAGTAGCAGACGACAGGGTGAGGCAGATACGCAGTATTTT. Translating it yields CASSRRQGEADTQYF.

This sequence joins TRBV25-1 and TRBJ2-7, with 11 bases fitting TRBD2. The CDR3 is made up of 15 amino acids. CDR1 is MGHDK, CDR2 SYGVNS, per germline. V lost 4 bases to trimming and J lost 0 bases; unmatched junction nucleotides: 2. CDR3 nucleotides: TGTGCCAGCAGTGGGGGACTAGCGGACTCCTACGAGCAGTACTTC. Translation gives CASSGGLADSYEQYF.

V usage is TRBV19 and J usage is TRBJ1-6; 7 bases agree with TRBD1. After removal of 4 bases from V and 0 bases from J, the junction contained 3 bases not matched to a gene. This CDR3 contains 16 residues. The V gene's germline CDR1 is LNHDA and CDR2 SQIVND (reference sequence). The DNA for the CDR3 is TGTGCCAGTAGTAAGGGACAGAGCTCCTATAATTCACCCCTCCACTTT. Its protein product is CASSKGQSSYNSPLHF.

The chain links TRBV4-1 to TRBJ2-1; 9 nucleotides match TRBD2. Per the germline V gene, CDR1 is MGHRA and CDR2 is YSYEKL. The CDR3 has 13 amino acids. J gave up 10 bases and V 0 bases, and 1 base lay outside the gene matches. The CDR3 region has the DNA TGCGCCAGCAGCCAAGAAGCGGGGGGCGAGCAGTTCTTC. Protein sequence: CASSQEAGGEQFF.

The V and J genes are TRBV29-1 and TRBJ1-5; D gene uncertain. The CDR3 sequence is 15 residues long. Looked up from germline, CDR1 is SQVTM and CDR2 is ANQGSEA. Deletions cut 6 bases from V and 3 bases from J, with 18 bases between. Here the CDR3 DNA reads TGCAGCGTCTCTAATGGCGGGGAGCCCAATCAGCCCCAGCATTTT. This codes for CSVSNGGEPNQPQHF.

The rearrangement joins TRBV4-1 to TRBJ1-4; possibly TRBD1 for D (5 bases). V lost 0 bases and J lost 0, with 14 bases in between. Germline values: CDR1 MGHRA, CDR2 YSYEKL. This CDR3 has 18 amino acids. In nucleotides, the CDR3 is TGCGCCAGCAGCCAAGAGGGGGGGGAGCTCGCAACTAATGAAAAACTGTTTTTT. It encodes CASSQEGGELATNEKLFF.

This sequence joins TRBV6-5 and TRBJ2-5; D uncertain. The CDR3 covers 13 residues. Trimming removed 2 bases from V and 4 bases from J, with 8 bases in between. Germline values: CDR1 MNHEY, CDR2 SVGAGI. This CDR3 reads CASSYGRAETQYF. The CDR3 region has the DNA TGTGCCAGCAGTTACGGTAGAGCAGAGACCCAGTACTTC.

The CDR3 DNA reads as TGTGCCAGCAGTCCGCCGGCGGGAGGAGAGACCCAGTACTTC. Residues: CASSPPAGGETQYF. The V call is TRBV11-2, the J call TRBJ2-5, with TRBD2 identical over 8 bases. Germline lookup yields CDR1 SGHAT and CDR2 FQNNGV. This CDR3 region has 14 residues. The ends lost 6 bases at V and 4 bases at J; junction bases unmatched: 7.